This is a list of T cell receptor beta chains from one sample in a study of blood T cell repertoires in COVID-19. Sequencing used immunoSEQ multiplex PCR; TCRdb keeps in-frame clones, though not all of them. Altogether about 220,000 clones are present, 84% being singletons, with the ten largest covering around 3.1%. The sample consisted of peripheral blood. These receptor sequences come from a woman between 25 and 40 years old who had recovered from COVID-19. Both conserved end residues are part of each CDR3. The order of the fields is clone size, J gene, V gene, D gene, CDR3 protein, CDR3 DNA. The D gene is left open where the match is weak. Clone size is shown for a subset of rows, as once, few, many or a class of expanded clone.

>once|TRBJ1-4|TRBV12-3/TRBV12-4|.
CASSKRNEKLFF
TGTGCCAGCAGTAAGCGTAATGAAAAACTGTTTTTT
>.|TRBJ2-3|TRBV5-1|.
CASSLPPPDTQYF
TGCGCCAGCAGCCTACCCCCCCCAGATACGCAGTATTTT
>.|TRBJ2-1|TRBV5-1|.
CASSLGLTNEQFF
TGCGCCAGCAGCTTGGGACTGACGAATGAGCAGTTCTTC
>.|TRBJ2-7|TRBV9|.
CASSVGVGTPYEQYF
TGTGCCAGCAGCGTAGGAGTGGGCACCCCCTACGAGCAGTACTTC
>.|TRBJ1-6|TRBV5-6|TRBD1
CASSSGQGELPLHF
TGTGCCAGCAGCTCGGGACAGGGGGAGCTGCCCCTCCACTTT
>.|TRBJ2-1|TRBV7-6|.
CASSLGSVLPPNEQFF
TGTGCCAGCAGCTTAGGGTCGGTTCTACCCCCGAATGAGCAGTTCTTC
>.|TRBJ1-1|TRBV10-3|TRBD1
CAIAGGGYTEAFF
TGTGCCATCGCCGGAGGGGGCTACACTGAAGCTTTCTTT
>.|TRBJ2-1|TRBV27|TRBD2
CASSLFGEGEQFF
TGTGCCAGCAGTTTATTCGGGGAGGGTGAGCAGTTCTTC
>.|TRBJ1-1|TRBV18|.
CASSPRADMNTEAFF
TGTGCCAGCTCACCACGGGCAGACATGAACACTGAAGCTTTCTTT
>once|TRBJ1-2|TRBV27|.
CASSPLEGDSNYGYTF
TGTGCCAGCAGTCCCCTTGAAGGAGACTCTAACTATGGCTACACCTTC
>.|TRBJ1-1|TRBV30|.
CALPGGLNTEAFF
TGTGCCCTACCGGGGGGGCTGAACACTGAAGCTTTCTTT
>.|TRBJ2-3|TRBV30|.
CAWSVGSPDTQYF
TGTGCCTGGAGTGTAGGGAGTCCGGATACGCAGTATTTT
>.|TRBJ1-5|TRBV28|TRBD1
CASSMDRNNQPQHF
TGTGCCAGCAGCATGGACAGGAACAATCAGCCCCAGCATTTT
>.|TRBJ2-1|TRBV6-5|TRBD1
CASRDRVGVYNEQFF
TGTGCCAGCAGGGACAGGGTTGGGGTCTACAATGAGCAGTTCTTC
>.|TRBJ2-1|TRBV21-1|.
CASSNLRRLAGYNPYNEQFF
TGTGCCAGCAGCAACCTCAGGAGACTAGCGGGATATAATCCCTACAATGAGCAGTTCTTC
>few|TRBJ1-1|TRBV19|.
CASSLERGTEAFF
TGTGCCAGTAGTCTGGAGAGGGGGACTGAAGCTTTCTTT
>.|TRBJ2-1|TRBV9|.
CASSVGGRDDNEQFF
TGTGCCAGCAGCGTAGGAGGGAGAGATGACAATGAGCAGTTCTTC
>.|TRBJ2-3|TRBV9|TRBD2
CASSVEASGTSTQYF
TGTGCCAGCAGCGTAGAGGCTAGCGGGACTAGTACGCAGTATTTT
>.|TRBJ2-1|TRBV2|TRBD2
CASSGLAGVNEQFF
TGTGCCAGCAGTGGACTAGCGGGAGTCAATGAGCAGTTCTTC
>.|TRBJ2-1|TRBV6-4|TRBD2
CASSLAGDNEQFF
TGTGCCAGCAGTCTAGCGGGAGACAATGAGCAGTTCTTC
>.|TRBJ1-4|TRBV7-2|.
CASSLERSNEKLFF
TGTGCCAGCAGCTTAGAACGGTCGAATGAAAAACTGTTTTTT
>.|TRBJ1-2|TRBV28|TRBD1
CASSPGTGLGYTF
TGTGCCAGCAGTCCCGGGACAGGGTTGGGCTACACCTTC
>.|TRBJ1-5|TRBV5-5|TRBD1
CASSLGTGVSPPQHF
TGTGCCAGCAGCTTGGGGACAGGGGTTTCGCCGCCCCAGCATTTT
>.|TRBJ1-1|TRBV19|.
CASSIGPSRWNTEAFF
TGTGCCAGTAGTATCGGTCCGTCGAGGTGGAACACTGAAGCTTTCTTT
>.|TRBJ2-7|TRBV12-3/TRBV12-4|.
CASSNQNEQYF
TGTGCCAGCAGTAACCAGAACGAGCAGTACTTC
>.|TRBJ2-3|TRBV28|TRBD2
CASSLPSGSGTDTQYF
TGTGCCAGCAGCTTACCGAGCGGGAGTGGCACAGATACGCAGTATTTT
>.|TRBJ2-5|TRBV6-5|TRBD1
CASSPGTGRGTQYF
TGTGCCAGCAGTCCCGGGACAGGGCGTGGGACCCAGTACTTC
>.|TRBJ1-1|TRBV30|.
CAWSVCRDTEAFF
TGTGCCTGGAGTGTTTGCAGGGACACTGAAGCTTTCTTT
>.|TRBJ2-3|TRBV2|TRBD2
CASGEREEGTDTQYF
TGTGCCAGTGGGGAGCGGGAGGAGGGCACAGATACGCAGTATTTT
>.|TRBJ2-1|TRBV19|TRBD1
CASSRTGVNEQFF
TGTGCCAGCTCCAGGACAGGGGTGAATGAGCAGTTCTTC
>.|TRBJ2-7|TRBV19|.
CASSIAGIDYEQYF
TGTGCCAGTAGTATAGCGGGAATTGACTACGAGCAGTACTTC
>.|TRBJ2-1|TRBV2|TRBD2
CASSPRLAGGNEQFF
TGTGCCAGCAGTCCCCGTTTAGCGGGAGGCAATGAGCAGTTCTTC
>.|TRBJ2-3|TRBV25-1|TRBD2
CASSVSGGLDTQYF
TGTGCCAGCAGTGTGTCGGGAGGGTTAGATACGCAGTATTTT
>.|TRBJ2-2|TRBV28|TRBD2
CASSLILAGETGELFF
TGTGCCAGCAGTTTAATCCTAGCGGGAGAGACCGGGGAGCTGTTTTTT
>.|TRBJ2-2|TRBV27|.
CASTMSDTGELFF
TGTGCCAGCACCATGTCGGACACCGGGGAGCTGTTTTTT
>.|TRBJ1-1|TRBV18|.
CASSPPGGGFAFF
TGTGCCAGCTCACCACCTGGGGGAGGGTTTGCTTTCTTT
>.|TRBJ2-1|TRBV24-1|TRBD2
CATSDLGLAGAYNEQFF
TGTGCCACCAGTGATCTGGGACTAGCGGGAGCCTACAATGAGCAGTTCTTC
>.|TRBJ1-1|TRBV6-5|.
CASSPQGPANTEAFF
TGTGCCAGCAGTCCTCAGGGTCCGGCGAACACTGAAGCTTTCTTT
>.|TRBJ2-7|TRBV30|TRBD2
CARRTSGAYEQYF
TGTGCCCGACGGACTAGCGGAGCATACGAGCAGTACTTC
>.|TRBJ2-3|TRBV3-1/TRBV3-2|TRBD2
CASSHPPASGKDTQYF
TGTGCCAGCAGCCATCCGCCGGCTAGCGGGAAAGATACGCAGTATTTT
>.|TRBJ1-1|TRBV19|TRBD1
CASKPEGAPDTEAFF
TGTGCCAGTAAACCTGAGGGGGCGCCGGACACTGAAGCTTTCTTT
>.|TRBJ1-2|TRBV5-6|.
CASSLFSGNGKGYTF
TGTGCCAGCAGCTTATTTTCAGGGAACGGAAAGGGCTACACCTTC
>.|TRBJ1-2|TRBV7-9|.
CASSSAGEGYGYTF
TGTGCCAGCAGCTCTGCAGGGGAGGGCTATGGCTACACCTTC
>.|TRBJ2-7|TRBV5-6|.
CASSLSAPLYEQYF
TGTGCCAGCAGCTTGTCAGCGCCCCTCTACGAGCAGTACTTC
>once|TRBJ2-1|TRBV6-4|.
CASSDVAVNYNEQFF
TGTGCCAGCAGTGACGTAGCGGTGAACTACAATGAGCAGTTCTTC
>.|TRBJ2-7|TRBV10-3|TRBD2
CAISSGTSSTYEQYF
TGTGCCATCAGTTCCGGGACTAGCTCTACCTACGAGCAGTACTTC
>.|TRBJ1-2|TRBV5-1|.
CASREDPKSTGYTF
TGCGCCAGCAGGGAGGACCCGAAATCGACTGGCTACACCTTC
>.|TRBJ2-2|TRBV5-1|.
CASSSRYSNTGELFF
TGCGCCAGCAGCTCGAGATATTCGAACACCGGGGAGCTGTTTTTT
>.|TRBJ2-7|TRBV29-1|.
CSVLLAVSYEQYF
TGCAGCGTCTTACTAGCCGTCTCCTACGAGCAGTACTTC
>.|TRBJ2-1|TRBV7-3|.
CASSSAGLVYNEQFF
TGTGCCAGCAGCTCGGCGGGACTGGTTTATAATGAGCAGTTCTTC
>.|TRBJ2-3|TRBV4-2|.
CASSQDYYSTDTQYF
TGTGCCAGCAGCCAAGACTACTACAGCACAGATACGCAGTATTTT